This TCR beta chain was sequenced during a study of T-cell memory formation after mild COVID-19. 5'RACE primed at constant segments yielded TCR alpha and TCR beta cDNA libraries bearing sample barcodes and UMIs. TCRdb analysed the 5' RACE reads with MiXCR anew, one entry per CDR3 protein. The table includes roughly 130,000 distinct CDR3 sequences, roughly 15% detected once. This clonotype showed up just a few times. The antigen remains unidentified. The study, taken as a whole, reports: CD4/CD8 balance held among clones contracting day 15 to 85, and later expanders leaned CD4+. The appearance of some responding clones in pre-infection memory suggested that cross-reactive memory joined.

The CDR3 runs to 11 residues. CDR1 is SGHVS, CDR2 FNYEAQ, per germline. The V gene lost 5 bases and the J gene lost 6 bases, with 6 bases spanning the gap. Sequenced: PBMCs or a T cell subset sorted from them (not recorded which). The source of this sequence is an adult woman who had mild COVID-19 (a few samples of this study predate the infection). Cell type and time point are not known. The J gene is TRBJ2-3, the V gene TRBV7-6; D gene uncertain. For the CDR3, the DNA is TGTGCCAGCAGCGAGCTTGATACGCAGTATTTT. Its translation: CASSELDTQYF. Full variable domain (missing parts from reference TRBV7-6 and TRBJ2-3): GAGVSQSPRYKVTKRGQDVALRCDPISGHVSLYWYRQALGQGPEFLTYFNYEAQQDKSGLPNDRFSAERPEGSISTLTIQRTEQRDSAMYRCASSELDTQYFGPGTRLTVL.